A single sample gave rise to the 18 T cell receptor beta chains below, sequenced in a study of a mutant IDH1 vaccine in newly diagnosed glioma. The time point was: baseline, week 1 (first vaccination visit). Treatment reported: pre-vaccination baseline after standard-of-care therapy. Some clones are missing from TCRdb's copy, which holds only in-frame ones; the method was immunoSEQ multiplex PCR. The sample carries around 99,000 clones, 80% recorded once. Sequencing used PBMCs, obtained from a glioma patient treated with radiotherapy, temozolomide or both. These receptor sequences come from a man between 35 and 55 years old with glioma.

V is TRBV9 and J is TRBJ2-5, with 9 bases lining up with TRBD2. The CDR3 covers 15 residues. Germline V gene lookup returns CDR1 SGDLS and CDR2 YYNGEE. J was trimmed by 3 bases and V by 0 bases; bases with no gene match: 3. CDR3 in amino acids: CASSVVASGKETQYF. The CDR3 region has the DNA TGTGCCAGCAGCGTAGTGGCTAGCGGGAAAGAGACCCAGTACTTC.

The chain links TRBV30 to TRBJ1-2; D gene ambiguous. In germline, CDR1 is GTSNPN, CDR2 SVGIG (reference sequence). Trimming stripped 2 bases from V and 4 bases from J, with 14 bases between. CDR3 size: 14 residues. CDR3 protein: CAWSPNLAGYGYTF. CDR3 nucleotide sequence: TGTGCCTGGAGTCCGAACCTGGCTGGCTATGGCTACACCTTC.

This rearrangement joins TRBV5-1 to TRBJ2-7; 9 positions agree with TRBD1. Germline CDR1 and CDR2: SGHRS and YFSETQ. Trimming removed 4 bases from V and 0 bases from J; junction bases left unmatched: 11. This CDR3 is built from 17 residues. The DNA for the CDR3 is TGCGCCAGCAGCCCAATGACAGGGGGTGGCGCCTCCTACGAGCAGTACTTC. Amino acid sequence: CASSPMTGGGASYEQYF.

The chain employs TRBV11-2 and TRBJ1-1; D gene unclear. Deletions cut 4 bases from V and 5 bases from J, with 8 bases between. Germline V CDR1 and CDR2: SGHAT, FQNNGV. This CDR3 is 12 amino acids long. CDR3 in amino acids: CASSSYRTEAFF. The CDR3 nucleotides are TGTGCCAGCAGCTCATATAGGACTGAAGCTTTCTTT.

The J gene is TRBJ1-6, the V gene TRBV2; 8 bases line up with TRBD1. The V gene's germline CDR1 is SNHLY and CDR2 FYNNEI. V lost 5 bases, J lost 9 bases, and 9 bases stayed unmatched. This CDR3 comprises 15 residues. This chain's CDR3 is CASSPTGEAFSPLHF. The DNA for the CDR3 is TGTGCCAGCAGTCCGACAGGGGAGGCGTTTTCACCCCTCCACTTT.

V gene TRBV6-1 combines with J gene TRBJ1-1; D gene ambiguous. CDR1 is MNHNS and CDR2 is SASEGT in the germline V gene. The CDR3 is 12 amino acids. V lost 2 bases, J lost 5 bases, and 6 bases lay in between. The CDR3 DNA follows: TGTGCCAGCAGTGAATGGGTAACTGAAGCTTTCTTT. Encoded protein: CASSEWVTEAFF.

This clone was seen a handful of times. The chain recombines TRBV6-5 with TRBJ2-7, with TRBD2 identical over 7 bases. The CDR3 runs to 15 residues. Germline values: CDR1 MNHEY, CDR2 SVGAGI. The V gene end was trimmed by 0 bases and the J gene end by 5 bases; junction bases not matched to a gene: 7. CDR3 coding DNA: TGTGCCAGCAGTTACTCGGGGCTAGCGGCTGACGAGCAGTACTTC. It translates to CASSYSGLAADEQYF.

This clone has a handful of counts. CDR3 amino acids: CAIGAQHDTQYF. The DNA of the CDR3 is TGTGCTATCGGGGCGCAGCACGATACGCAGTATTTT. This chain uses TRBV7-8 with TRBJ2-3, with D perhaps TRBD1 or TRBD2 (5 bases each). Germline-derived CDR1 and CDR2 are SGHVS and FQNEAQ. The CDR3 totals 12 residues.

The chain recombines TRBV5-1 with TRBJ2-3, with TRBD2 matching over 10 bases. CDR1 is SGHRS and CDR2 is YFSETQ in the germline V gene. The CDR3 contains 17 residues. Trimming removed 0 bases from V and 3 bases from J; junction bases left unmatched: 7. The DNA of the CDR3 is TGCGCCAGCAGCTTGGGGCTAGCGGGGGCGCGGACAGATACGCAGTATTTT. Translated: CASSLGLAGARTDTQYF.

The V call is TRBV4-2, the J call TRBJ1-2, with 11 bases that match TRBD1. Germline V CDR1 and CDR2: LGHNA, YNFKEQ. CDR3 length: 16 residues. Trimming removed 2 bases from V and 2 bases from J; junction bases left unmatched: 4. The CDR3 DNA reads TGTGCCAGCAGCCAATTAGGACAGGGGGCCAACTATGGCTACACCTTC. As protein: CASSQLGQGANYGYTF.

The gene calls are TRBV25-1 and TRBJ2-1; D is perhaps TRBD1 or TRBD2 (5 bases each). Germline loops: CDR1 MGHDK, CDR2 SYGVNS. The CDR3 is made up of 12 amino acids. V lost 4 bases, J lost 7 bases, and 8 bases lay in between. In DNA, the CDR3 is TGTGCCAGCAGTGCGGGACGTAATGAGCAGTTCTTC. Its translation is CASSAGRNEQFF.

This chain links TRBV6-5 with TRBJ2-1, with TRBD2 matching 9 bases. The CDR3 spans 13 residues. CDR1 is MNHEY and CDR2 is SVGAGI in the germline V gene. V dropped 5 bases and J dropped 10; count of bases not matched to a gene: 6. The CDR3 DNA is TGTGCCAGCAGTCTAGCGGGGTTTTGGGAGCAGTTCTTC. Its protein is CASSLAGFWEQFF.

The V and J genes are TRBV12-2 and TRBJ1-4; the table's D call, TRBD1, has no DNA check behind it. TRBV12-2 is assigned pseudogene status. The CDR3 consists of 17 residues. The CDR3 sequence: CASRFQGPTLLDEKLFF. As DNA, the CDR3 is TGTGCAAGTCGCTTCCAGGGGCCGACTCTGTTAGATGAAAAACTGTTTTTT.

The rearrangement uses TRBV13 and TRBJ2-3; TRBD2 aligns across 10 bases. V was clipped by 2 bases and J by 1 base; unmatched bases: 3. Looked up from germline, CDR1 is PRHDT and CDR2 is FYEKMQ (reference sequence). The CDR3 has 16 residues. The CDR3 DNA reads TGTGCCAGCAGCTTAAGAGGGACTAGCGGCACAGATACGCAGTATTTT. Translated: CASSLRGTSGTDTQYF.

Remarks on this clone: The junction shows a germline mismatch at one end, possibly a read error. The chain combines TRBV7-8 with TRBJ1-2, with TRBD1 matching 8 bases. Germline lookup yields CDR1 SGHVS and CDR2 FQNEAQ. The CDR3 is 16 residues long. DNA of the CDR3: TGTGCCGGCAGCTTAGCCCAGGGGGCGCGTGTGTCTGGCTACACCTTC. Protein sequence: CAGSLAQGARVSGYTF.

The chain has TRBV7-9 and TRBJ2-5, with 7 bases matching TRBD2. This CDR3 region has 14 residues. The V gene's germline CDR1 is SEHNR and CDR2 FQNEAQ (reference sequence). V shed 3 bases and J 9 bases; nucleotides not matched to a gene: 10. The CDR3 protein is CASSFDSSGGAQYF. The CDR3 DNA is TGTGCCAGCAGCTTTGACAGCTCTGGGGGGGCCCAGTACTTC.

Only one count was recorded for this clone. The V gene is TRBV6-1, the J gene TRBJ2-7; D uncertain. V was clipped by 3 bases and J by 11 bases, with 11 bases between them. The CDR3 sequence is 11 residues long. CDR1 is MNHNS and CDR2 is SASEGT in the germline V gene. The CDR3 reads CASSDRTWEYF. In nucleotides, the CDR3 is TGTGCCAGCAGTGACAGGACCTGGGAGTACTTC.

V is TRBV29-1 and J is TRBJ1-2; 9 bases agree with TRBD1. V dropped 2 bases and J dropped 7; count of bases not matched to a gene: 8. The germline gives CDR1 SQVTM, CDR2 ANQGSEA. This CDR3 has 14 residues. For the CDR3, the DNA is TGCAGCGTTGAATATGGACAGGGGTTTGGTGGCTACACCTTC. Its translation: CSVEYGQGFGGYTF.